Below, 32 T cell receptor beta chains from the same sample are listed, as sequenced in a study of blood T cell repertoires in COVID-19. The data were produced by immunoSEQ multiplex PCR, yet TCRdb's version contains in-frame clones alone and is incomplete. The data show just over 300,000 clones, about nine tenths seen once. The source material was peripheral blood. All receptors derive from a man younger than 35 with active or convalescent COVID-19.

The CDR3, as DNA: TGTGCCAGCAGTTCGACAGGGTCCACCTACGAGCAGTACTTC. It is translated as CASSSTGSTYEQYF. The J gene is TRBJ2-7, the V gene TRBV6-2 or TRBV6-3, with 7 bases identical to TRBD1. The CDR3 spans 14 residues. The junction had 5 bases not matched to a gene; V was cut back by 4 bases and J by 2 bases. Germline V gene data show CDR1 as MNHEY and CDR2 as SVGEGT.

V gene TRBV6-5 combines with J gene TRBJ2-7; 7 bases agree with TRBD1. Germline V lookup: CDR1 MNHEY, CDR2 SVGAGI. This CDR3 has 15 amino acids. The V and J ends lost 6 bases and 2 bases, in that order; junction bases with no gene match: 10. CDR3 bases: TGTGCCAGCAGCCAATGGGGGACAGTAGCCTACGAGCAGTACTTC. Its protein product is CASSQWGTVAYEQYF.

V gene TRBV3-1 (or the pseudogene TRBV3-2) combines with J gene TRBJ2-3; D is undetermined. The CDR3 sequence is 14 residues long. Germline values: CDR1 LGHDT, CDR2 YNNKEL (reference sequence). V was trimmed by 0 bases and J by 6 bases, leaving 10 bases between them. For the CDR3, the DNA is TGTGCCAGCAGCCAAGATCGGGTAAGCGATACGCAGTATTTT. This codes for CASSQDRVSDTQYF.

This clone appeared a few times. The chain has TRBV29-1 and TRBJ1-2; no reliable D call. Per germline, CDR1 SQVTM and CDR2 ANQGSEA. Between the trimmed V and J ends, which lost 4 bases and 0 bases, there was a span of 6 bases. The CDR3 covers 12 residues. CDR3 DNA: TGCAGCGTTGCCATGTCTAACTATGGCTACACCTTC. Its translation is CSVAMSNYGYTF.

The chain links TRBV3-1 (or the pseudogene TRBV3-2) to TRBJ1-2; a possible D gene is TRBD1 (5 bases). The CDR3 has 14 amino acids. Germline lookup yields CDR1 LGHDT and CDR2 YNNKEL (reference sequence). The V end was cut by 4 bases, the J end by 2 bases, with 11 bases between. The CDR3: CASSRGSWNYGYTF. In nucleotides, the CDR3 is TGTGCCAGCAGCCGGGGCTCGTGGAACTATGGCTACACCTTC.

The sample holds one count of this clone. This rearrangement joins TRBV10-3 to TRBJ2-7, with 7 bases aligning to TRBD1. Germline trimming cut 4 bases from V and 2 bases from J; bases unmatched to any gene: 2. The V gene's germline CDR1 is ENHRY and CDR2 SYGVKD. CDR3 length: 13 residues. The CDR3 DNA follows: TGTGCCATCAGTGTTGGGACAGCCTACGAGCAGTACTTC. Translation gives CAISVGTAYEQYF.

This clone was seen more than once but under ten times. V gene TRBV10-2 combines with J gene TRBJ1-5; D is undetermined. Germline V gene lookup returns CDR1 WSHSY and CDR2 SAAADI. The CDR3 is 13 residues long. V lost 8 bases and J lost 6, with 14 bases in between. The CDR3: CASRRQDGQPQHF. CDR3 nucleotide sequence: TGCGCCAGCCGGAGGCAGGACGGTCAGCCCCAGCATTTT.

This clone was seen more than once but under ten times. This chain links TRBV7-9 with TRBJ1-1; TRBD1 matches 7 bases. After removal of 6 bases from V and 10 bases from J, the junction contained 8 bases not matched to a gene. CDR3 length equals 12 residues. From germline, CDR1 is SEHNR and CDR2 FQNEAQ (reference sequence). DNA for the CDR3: TGTGCCAGCAGTTTACCGGGACAGCCAGCTTTCTTT. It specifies CASSLPGQPAFF.

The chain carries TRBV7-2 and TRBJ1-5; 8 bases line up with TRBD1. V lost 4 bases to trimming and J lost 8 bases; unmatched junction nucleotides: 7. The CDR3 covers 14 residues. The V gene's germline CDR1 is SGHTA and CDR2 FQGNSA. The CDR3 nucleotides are TGTGCCAGCAGCTCCAACAGGGGGAAGGAGCCCCAGCATTTT. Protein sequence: CASSSNRGKEPQHF.

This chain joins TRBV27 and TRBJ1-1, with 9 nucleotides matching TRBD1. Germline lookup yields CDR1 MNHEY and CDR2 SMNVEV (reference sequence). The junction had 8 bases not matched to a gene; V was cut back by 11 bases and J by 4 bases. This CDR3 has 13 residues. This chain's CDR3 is CASGQGMGTEAFF. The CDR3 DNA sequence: TGTGCCTCGGGACAGGGAATGGGCACTGAAGCTTTCTTT.

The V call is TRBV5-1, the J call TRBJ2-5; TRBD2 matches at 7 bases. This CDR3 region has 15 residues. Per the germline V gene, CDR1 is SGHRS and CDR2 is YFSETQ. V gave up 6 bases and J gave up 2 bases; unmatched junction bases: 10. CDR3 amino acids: CASIKEAGKQETQYF. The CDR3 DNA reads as TGCGCCAGCATCAAGGAAGCGGGGAAGCAAGAGACCCAGTACTTC.

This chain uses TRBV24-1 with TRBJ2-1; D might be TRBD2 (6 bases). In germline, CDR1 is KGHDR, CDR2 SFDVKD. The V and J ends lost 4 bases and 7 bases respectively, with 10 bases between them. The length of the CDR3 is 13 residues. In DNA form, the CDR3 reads TGTGCCACCAGTGAACCCCGGGGGAATGAGCAGTTCTTC. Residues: CATSEPRGNEQFF.

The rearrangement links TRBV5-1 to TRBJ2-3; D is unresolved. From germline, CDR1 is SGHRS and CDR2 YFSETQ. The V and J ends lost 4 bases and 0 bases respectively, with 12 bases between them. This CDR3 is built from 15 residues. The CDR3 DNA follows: TGCGCCAGCAGCCCGCTCGACACTAGCACAGATACGCAGTATTTT. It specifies CASSPLDTSTDTQYF. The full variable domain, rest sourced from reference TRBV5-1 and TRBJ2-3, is KAGVTQTPRYLIKTRGQQVTLSCSPISGHRSVSWYQQTPGQGLQFLFEYFSETQRNKGNFPGRFSGRQFSNSRSEMNVSTLELGDSALYLCASSPLDTSTDTQYFGPGTRLTVL.

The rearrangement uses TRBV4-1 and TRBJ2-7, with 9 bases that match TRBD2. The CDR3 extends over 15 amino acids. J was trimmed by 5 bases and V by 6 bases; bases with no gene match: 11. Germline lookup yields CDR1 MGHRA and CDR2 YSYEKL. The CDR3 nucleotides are TGCGCCAGCAGTTTCAGCGGGGGGAGCGGCGACGAGCAGTACTTC. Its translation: CASSFSGGSGDEQYF.

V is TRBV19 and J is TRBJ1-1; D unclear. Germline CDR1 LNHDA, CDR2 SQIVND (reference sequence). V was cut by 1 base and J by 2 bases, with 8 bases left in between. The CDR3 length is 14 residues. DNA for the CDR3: TGTGCCAGTAGTATAGGCCAGACTAACACTGAAGCTTTCTTT. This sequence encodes CASSIGQTNTEAFF.

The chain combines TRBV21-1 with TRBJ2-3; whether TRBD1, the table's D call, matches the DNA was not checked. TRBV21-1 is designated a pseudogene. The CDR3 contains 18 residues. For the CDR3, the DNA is TGTGCCAGCAGCCCCGGACCGGGACAGGGGGCCCGGGGAGATACGCAGTATTTT. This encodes CASSPGPGQGARGDTQYF.

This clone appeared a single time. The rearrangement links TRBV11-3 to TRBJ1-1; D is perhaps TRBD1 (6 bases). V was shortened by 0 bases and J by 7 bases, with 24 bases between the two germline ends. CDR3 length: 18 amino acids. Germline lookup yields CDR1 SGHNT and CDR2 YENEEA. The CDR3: CASSLDATGKQGRGEAFF. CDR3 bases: TGTGCCAGCAGCTTAGACGCAACCGGAAAACAGGGACGGGGTGAAGCTTTCTTT.

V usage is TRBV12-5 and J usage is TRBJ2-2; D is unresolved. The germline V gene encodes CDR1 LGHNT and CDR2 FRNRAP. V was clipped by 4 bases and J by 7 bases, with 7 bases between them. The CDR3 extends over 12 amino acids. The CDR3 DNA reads TGTGCTAGTGGTTCCCTCGGCGGGGAGCTGTTTTTT. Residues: CASGSLGGELFF.

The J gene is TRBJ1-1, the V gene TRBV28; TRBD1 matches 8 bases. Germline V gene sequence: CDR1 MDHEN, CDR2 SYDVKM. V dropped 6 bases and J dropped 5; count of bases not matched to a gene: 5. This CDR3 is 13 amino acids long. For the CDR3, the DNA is TGTGCCAGCAGCCCACAGGGGGGGACTGAAGCTTTCTTT. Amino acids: CASSPQGGTEAFF.

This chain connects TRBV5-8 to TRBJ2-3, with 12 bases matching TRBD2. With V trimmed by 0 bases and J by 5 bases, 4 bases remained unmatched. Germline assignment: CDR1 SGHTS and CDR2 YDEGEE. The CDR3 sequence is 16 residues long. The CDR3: CASSLGTSGVQDTQYF. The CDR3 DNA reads TGTGCCAGCAGCTTGGGGACTAGCGGGGTACAAGATACGCAGTATTTT.

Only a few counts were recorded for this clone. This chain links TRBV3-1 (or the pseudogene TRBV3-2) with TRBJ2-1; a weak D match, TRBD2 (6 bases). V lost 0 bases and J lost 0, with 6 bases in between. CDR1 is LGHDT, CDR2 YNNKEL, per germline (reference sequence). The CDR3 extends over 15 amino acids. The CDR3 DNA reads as TGTGCCAGCAGCCAAGAGGGGGGCTCCTACAATGAGCAGTTCTTC. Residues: CASSQEGGSYNEQFF.

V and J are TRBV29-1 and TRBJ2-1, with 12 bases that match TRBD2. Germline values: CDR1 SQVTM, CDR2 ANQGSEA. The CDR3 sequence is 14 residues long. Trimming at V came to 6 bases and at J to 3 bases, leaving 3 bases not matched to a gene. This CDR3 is CSVMTSGGYNEQFF. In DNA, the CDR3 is TGCAGCGTGATGACTAGCGGGGGCTACAATGAGCAGTTCTTC.

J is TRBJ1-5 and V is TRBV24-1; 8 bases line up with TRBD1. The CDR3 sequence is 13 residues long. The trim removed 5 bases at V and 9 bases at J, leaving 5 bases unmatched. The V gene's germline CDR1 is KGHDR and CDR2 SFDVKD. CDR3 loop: CATSGDRGTPQHF. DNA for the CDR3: TGTGCCACCAGTGGTGACAGGGGAACGCCCCAGCATTTT.

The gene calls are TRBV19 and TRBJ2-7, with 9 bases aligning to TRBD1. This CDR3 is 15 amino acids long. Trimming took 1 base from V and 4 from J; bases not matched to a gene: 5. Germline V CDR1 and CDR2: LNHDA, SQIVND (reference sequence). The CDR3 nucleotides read TGTGCCAGTAGTATAGCAGGACAGGGGATGTACGAGCAGTACTTC. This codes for CASSIAGQGMYEQYF.

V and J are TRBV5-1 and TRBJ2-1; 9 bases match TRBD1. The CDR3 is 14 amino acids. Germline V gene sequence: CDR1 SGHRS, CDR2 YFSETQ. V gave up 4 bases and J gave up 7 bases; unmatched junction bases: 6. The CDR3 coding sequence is TGCGCCAGCAGCAGATGGACAGGGGTGAATGAGCAGTTCTTC. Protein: CASSRWTGVNEQFF.

CDR3 amino acids: CASSLASQETQYF. The CDR3 region has the DNA TGCGCCAGCAGCTTGGCTAGCCAAGAGACCCAGTACTTC. The chain carries TRBV5-1 and TRBJ2-5, with D unclear. The CDR3 has 13 residues. Germline CDR1 is SGHRS and CDR2 is YFSETQ. Deletions cut 0 bases from V and 1 base from J, with 4 bases between.

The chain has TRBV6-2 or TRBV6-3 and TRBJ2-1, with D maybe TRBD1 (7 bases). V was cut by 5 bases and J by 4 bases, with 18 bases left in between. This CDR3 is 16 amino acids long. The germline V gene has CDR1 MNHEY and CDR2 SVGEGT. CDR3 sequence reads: CASSARRDRLYNEQFF. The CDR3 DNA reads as TGTGCCAGCAGTGCCAGGCGGGACAGATTGTACAATGAGCAGTTCTTC.

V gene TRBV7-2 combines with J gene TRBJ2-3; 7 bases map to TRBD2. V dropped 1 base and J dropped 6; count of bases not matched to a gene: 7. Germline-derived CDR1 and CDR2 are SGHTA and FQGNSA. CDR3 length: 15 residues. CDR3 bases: TGTGCCAGCAGCTTAGGCTGGGGGGGTGGTGATACGCAGTATTTT. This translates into CASSLGWGGGDTQYF.

CDR3 coding DNA: TGTGCCGTCGGACGGGAAAACACTGAAGCTTTCTTT. This sequence encodes CAVGRENTEAFF. This sequence joins TRBV10-3 and TRBJ1-1; D call uncertain. CDR1 ENHRY and CDR2 SYGVKD come from the germline V gene. The CDR3 totals 12 residues. Trimming shortened V by 11 bases and J by 2 bases, and 12 bases separated the two germline ends.

CDR3 in DNA: TGCGCCAGCAGCTTGTACGACAGACCCTACGAGCAGTACTTC. Its protein is CASSLYDRPYEQYF. This rearrangement joins TRBV5-1 to TRBJ2-7, with a possible D match to TRBD1 (5 bases). Germline V CDR1 and CDR2: SGHRS, YFSETQ. The CDR3 extends over 14 amino acids. V lost 1 base and J lost 2, with 10 bases in between.

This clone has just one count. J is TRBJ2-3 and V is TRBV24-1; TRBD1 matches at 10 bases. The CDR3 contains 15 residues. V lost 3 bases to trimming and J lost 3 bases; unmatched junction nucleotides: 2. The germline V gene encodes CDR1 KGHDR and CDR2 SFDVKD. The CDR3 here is CATSDRDRGTDTQYF. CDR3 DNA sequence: TGTGCCACCAGTGATCGGGACAGGGGTACAGATACGCAGTATTTT.

CDR3 nucleotides: TGTGCCACAGGAGGCGCGGGGCGGGAAAAACTGTTTTTT. Residues: CATGGAGREKLFF. The rearrangement links TRBV10-3 to TRBJ1-4; maybe TRBD1 (5 bases). V was cut by 10 bases and J by 8 bases, with 17 bases left in between. In germline, CDR1 is ENHRY, CDR2 SYGVKD. The CDR3 length is 13 residues.